These T cell receptor beta chains were read from a single sample in a study of shared clonotypes between healthy human individuals. Sequencing was performed with immunoSEQ multiplex PCR; in TCRdb, only in-frame clones are kept and a portion is missing. Among about 480,000 clones listed, 60% to 80% were seen once. Sequenced input: PBMCs. Receptor source: a woman between 40 and 55 years old in good health. Some clones in this sample may be carry-over from other donors' samples. CDR3s include the opening cysteine and the closing phenylalanine or tryptophan. The D gene is left open where the match is weak. Some rows mark clone size as missing; the rest say once, few, many or name a class of expanded clone.

v_call	d_call	clone_size	j_call	cdr3_aa	cdr3_nt
TRBV7-2	NA	NA	TRBJ1-3	CASSLDTGAGNTIYF	TGTGCCAGCAGCTTAGATACCGGTGCTGGAAACACCATATATTTT
TRBV18	NA	NA	TRBJ2-7	CASSWGGSSYEQYF	TGTGCCAGCTCCTGGGGTGGGAGCTCCTACGAGCAGTACTTC
TRBV5-4	NA	NA	TRBJ1-1	CASSLAVGASNTEAFF	TGTGCCAGCAGCTTGGCCGTGGGGGCGTCGAACACTGAAGCTTTCTTT
TRBV5-4	NA	NA	TRBJ2-2	CASSSGGQTGELFF	TGTGCCAGCAGCTCCGGAGGTCAGACCGGGGAGCTGTTTTTT
TRBV6-5	TRBD1	NA	TRBJ1-1	CASRRTGNGDTEAFF	TGTGCCAGCCGAAGGACAGGGAATGGGGACACTGAAGCTTTCTTT
TRBV5-6	TRBD1	few	TRBJ2-2	CASSFRQGPGELFF	TGTGCCAGCAGCTTCAGACAGGGGCCCGGGGAGCTGTTTTTT
TRBV6-5	NA	few	TRBJ2-7	CASSYPGEVRSYEQYF	TGTGCCAGCAGTTACCCGGGTGAGGTCAGGTCCTACGAGCAGTACTTC
TRBV10-3	NA	NA	TRBJ1-3	CAISEPRPSSGNTIYF	TGTGCCATCAGTGAGCCCCGACCTAGCTCTGGAAACACCATATATTTT
TRBV15	NA	once	TRBJ2-3	CATSRGTESTDTQYF	TGTGCCACCAGCAGGGGGACGGAGTCCACAGATACGCAGTATTTT
TRBV27	TRBD2	NA	TRBJ2-1	CASSFGASGRDEQFF	TGTGCCAGCAGTTTTGGGGCTAGCGGGAGAGATGAGCAGTTCTTC
TRBV18	NA	NA	TRBJ2-1	CASSPPRASSYNEQFF	TGTGCCAGCTCACCGCCCCGGGCGAGCTCCTACAATGAGCAGTTCTTC
TRBV7-3	NA	NA	TRBJ2-1	CASSASSRYNEQFF	TGTGCCAGCAGCGCCTCTAGCAGGTACAATGAGCAGTTCTTC
TRBV28	TRBD2	many	TRBJ2-7	CASSGLGWVSYEQYF	TGTGCCAGCAGCGGACTAGGATGGGTTTCCTACGAGCAGTACTTC
TRBV2	NA	few	TRBJ2-7	CASSERSPPGEQYF	TGTGCCAGCAGTGAAAGGTCGCCTCCGGGGGAGCAGTACTTC
TRBV10-3	NA	NA	TRBJ1-1	CAISEYLTDNTEAFF	TGTGCCATCAGTGAGTATTTAACAGACAACACTGAAGCTTTCTTT
TRBV28	TRBD1	many	TRBJ1-3	CASSSPHQQGGNTIYF	TGTGCCAGCAGCTCGCCCCACCAACAGGGGGGAAACACCATATATTTT
TRBV9	TRBD1	NA	TRBJ2-1	CASSAEGQLNEQFF	TGTGCCAGCAGCGCTGAGGGACAGCTCAATGAGCAGTTCTTC
TRBV4-3	NA	NA	TRBJ2-2	CASSQNPLIGELFF	TGCGCCAGCAGCCAAAATCCTCTTATCGGGGAGCTGTTTTTT
TRBV28	NA	NA	TRBJ1-2	CASSFPGGHYGYTF	TGTGCCAGCAGTTTTCCCGGGGGGCACTATGGCTACACCTTC
TRBV5-6	NA	NA	TRBJ2-7	CASSLVGSSYEQYF	TGTGCCAGCAGCTTGGTTGGCAGCTCCTACGAGCAGTACTTC
TRBV5-1	TRBD2	few	TRBJ2-5	CASSPRLAGGPSETQYF	TGCGCCAGCAGCCCTCGACTAGCGGGAGGGCCCTCGGAGACCCAGTACTTC
TRBV27	NA	once	TRBJ2-2	CASSRRRGDSTNTGELFF	TGTGCCAGCAGCCGAAGACGAGGAGACAGTACGAACACCGGGGAGCTGTTTTTT
TRBV11-2	NA	NA	TRBJ2-3	CASSLGTGVVDTQYF	TGTGCCAGCAGCTTAGGCACGGGAGTGGTAGATACGCAGTATTTT
TRBV29-1	TRBD2	NA	TRBJ2-4	CSAGRGSGGKNIQYF	TGCAGCGCCGGACGCGGGAGCGGGGGCAAAAACATTCAGTACTTC
TRBV5-1	NA	once	TRBJ2-2	CASSILSGRQSGELFF	TGCGCCAGCAGCATTCTTTCCGGCCGACAATCCGGGGAGCTGTTTTTT
TRBV6-1	TRBD2	NA	TRBJ2-7	CASSEVAGEGYEQYF	TGTGCCAGCAGTGAAGTAGCGGGGGAGGGCTACGAGCAGTACTTC
TRBV4-1	TRBD2	NA	TRBJ2-7	CASSQGRLAGIYEQYF	TGCGCCAGCAGCCAAGGTAGACTAGCGGGGATCTACGAGCAGTACTTC
TRBV7-2	TRBD1	NA	TRBJ2-1	CASTGQALSNEQFF	TGTGCCAGCACTGGACAGGCCCTGTCCAATGAGCAGTTCTTC
TRBV11-2	TRBD1	NA	TRBJ2-1	CASSALQGVSYNEQFF	TGTGCCAGCAGCGCACTGCAGGGGGTGTCCTACAATGAGCAGTTCTTC
TRBV5-1	TRBD2	NA	TRBJ2-3	CASSPGTSGSPDTQYF	TGCGCCAGCAGCCCCGGGACTAGCGGGAGCCCAGATACGCAGTATTTT
TRBV18	NA	NA	TRBJ2-3	CASSPLPGWDQTGTQYF	TGTGCCAGCTCACCCCTCCCGGGGTGGGACCAGACGGGTACGCAGTATTTT
TRBV2	NA	NA	TRBJ2-1	CASSEAGGGSSYNEQFF	TGTGCCAGCAGTGAAGCAGGGGGGGGGAGCTCCTACAATGAGCAGTTCTTC
TRBV29-1	NA	NA	TRBJ2-4	CSVPQGSGKNIQYF	TGCAGCGTTCCCCAGGGTAGCGGCAAAAACATTCAGTACTTC
TRBV11-3	TRBD2	few	TRBJ2-5	CASSPEGRAEETQYF	TGTGCCAGCAGCCCGGAGGGGAGGGCAGAAGAGACCCAGTACTTC
TRBV7-3	TRBD1	NA	TRBJ2-2	CASSRGTGGASGELFF	TGTGCCAGCAGCCGTGGGACAGGGGGCGCTTCCGGGGAGCTGTTTTTT
TRBV28	NA	NA	TRBJ2-2	CASLGGELFF	TGTGCCAGCTTGGGCGGGGAGCTGTTTTTT
TRBV5-1	NA	NA	TRBJ2-7	CASSIGGSYEQYF	TGCGCCAGCAGTATAGGGGGTTCCTACGAGCAGTACTTC
TRBV6-5	NA	NA	TRBJ1-5	CASQGWSNQPQHF	TGTGCCAGCCAGGGTTGGAGCAATCAGCCCCAGCATTTT
TRBV28	TRBD2	NA	TRBJ2-5	CASGLAGYQETQYF	TGTGCCAGCGGTCTAGCGGGGTACCAAGAGACCCAGTACTTC
TRBV4-1	NA	NA	TRBJ1-4	CASWKVGTNEKLFF	TGCGCCAGCTGGAAAGTCGGAACAAATGAAAAACTGTTTTTT
TRBV5-1	TRBD2	NA	TRBJ2-3	CASSLRLAGGVTDTQYF	TGCGCCAGCAGCCTCCGACTAGCGGGAGGGGTGACAGATACGCAGTATTTT
TRBV6-5	TRBD1	NA	TRBJ2-7	CASSYGQGAYEQYF	TGTGCCAGCAGTTATGGGCAGGGGGCCTACGAGCAGTACTTC
TRBV11-2	NA	once	TRBJ2-5	CASTSGGTPYQETQYF	TGTGCCAGCACCTCTGGGGGTACCCCGTACCAAGAGACCCAGTACTTC
TRBV6-1	TRBD1	NA	TRBJ2-7	CASTWDSPTYEQYF	TGTGCCAGCACCTGGGACAGCCCAACCTACGAGCAGTACTTC
TRBV28	NA	NA	TRBJ1-2	CASSSRQAYGKNYGYTF	TGTGCCAGCAGTTCGAGACAGGCTTACGGTAAAAACTATGGCTACACCTTC
TRBV29-1	TRBD2	NA	TRBJ2-3	CSAEDGRMGTQYF	TGCAGCGCTGAAGACGGGAGGATGGGTACGCAGTATTTT
TRBV5-1	TRBD2	few	TRBJ2-5	CASSQTSGRPETQYF	TGCGCCAGCAGCCAAACTAGCGGGAGGCCAGAGACCCAGTACTTC
TRBV12-1	NA	NA	TRBJ2-1	CASSFSASGRAINEQFF	TGTGCCAGCAGCTTTTCGGCTAGCGGGAGAGCTATCAATGAGCAGTTCTTC
TRBV18	NA	NA	TRBJ2-2	CASSRGQGNTGELFF	TGTGCCAGCTCACGAGGCCAGGGGAACACCGGGGAGCTGTTTTTT
TRBV2	NA	NA	TRBJ1-6	CASRPTGGDSPLHF	TGTGCCAGCAGGCCGACGGGGGGTGATTCACCCCTCCACTTT
TRBV27	TRBD1	NA	TRBJ2-1	CASTPGATGGMNEQFF	TGTGCCAGCACCCCCGGGGCGACAGGGGGGATGAATGAGCAGTTCTTC
TRBV4-2	TRBD2	NA	TRBJ2-3	CASSQVLAGMTDTQYF	TGTGCCAGCAGCCAAGTTTTAGCGGGAATGACAGATACGCAGTATTTT
TRBV2	TRBD1	NA	TRBJ2-7	CASSGTGAHYEQYF	TGTGCCAGCAGTGGGACAGGGGCCCACTACGAGCAGTACTTC
TRBV7-3	TRBD1	NA	TRBJ2-3	CASSQGVPLTDTQYF	TGTGCCAGCAGCCAGGGGGTTCCCCTCACAGATACGCAGTATTTT
TRBV2	NA	NA	TRBJ1-4	CASHWTVATNEKLFF	TGTGCCAGCCACTGGACAGTTGCAACTAATGAAAAACTGTTTTTT
TRBV4-1	NA	few	TRBJ1-4	CASSQFLGVRRGEKLFF	TGCGCCAGCAGCCAATTCTTAGGTGTTCGGAGGGGTGAAAAACTGTTTTTT
TRBV30	NA	NA	TRBJ1-2	CAWSAGTHFVYGYTF	TGTGCCTGGAGTGCAGGGACACATTTTGTCTATGGCTACACCTTC